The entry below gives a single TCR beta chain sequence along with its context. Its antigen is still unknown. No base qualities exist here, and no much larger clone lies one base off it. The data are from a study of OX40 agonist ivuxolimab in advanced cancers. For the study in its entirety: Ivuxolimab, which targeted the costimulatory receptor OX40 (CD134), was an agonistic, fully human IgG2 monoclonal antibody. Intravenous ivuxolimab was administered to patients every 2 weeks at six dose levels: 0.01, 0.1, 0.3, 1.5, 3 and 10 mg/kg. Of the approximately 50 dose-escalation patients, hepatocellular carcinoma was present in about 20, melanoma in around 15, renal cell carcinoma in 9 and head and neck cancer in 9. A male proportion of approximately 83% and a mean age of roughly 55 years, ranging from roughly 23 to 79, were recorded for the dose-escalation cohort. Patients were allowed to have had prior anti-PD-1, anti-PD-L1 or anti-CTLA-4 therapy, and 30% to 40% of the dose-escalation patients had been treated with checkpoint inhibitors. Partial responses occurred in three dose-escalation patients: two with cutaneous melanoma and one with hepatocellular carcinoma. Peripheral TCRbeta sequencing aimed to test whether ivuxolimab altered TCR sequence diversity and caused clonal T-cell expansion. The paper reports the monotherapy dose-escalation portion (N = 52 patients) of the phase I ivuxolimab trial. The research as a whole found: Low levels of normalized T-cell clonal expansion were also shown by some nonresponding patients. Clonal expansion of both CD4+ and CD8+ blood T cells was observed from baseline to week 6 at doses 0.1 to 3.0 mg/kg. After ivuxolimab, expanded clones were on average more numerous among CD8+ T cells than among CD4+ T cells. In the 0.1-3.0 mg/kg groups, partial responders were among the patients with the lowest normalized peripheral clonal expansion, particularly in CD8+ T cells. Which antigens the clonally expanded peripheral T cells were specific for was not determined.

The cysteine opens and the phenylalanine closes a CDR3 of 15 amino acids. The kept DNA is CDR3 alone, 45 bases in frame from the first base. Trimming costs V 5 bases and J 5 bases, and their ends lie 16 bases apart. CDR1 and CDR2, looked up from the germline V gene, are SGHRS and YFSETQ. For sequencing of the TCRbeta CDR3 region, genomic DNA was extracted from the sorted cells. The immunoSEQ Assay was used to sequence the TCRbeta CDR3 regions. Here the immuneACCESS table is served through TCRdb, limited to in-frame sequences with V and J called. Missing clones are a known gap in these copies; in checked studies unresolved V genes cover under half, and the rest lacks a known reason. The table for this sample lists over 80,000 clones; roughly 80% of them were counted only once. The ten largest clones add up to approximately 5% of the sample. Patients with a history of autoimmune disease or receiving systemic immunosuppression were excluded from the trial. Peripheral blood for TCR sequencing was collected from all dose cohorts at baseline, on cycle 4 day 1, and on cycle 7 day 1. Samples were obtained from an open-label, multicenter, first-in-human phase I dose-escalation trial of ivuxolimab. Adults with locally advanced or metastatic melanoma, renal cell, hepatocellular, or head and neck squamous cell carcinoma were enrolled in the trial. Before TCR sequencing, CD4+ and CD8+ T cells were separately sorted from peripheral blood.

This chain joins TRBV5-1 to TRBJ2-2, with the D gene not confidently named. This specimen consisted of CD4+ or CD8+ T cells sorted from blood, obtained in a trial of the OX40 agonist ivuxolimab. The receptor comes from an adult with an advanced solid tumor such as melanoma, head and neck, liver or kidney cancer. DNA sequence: TGCGCCAGCAGATTGATAGTCCAAACAACCGGGGAGCTGTTTTTT. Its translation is CASRLIVQTTGELFF.